This section outlines one T cell receptor beta chain sequence together with its context. Its antigen remains unidentified. These data belong to a study of T cell responses to AZD1222 COVID-19 vaccine. Study results and caveats: Spike-spanning, vaccine-associated CD4 TCRs were dominant at 160-218 and 743-854.

CDR1 is SQVTM and CDR2 is ANQGSEA in the germline V gene. Unmatched junction bases numbered 4, after V lost 0 bases and J lost 2 bases. The CDR3 is 15 residues long. Here immunoSEQ multiplex PCR was the method, and the copy in TCRdb shows in-frame clones only, minus some. The table shows about 100,000 clones, with roughly 83% occurring only once. The clonotype was recovered from an adult in good health. This material consisted of peripheral blood, taken on day 0 of AZD1222 vaccination. This sequence joins TRBV29-1 and TRBJ1-2; the match to TRBD1 covers 9 bases. DNA of the CDR3: TGCAGCGTTGAAGAACAGGGGGCGGTAAACTATGGCTACACCTTC. Translated: CSVEEQGAVNYGYTF. Full variable domain (missing parts from reference TRBV29-1 and TRBJ1-2): SAVISQKPSRDICQRGTSLTIQCQVDSQVTMMFWYRQQPGQSLTLIATANQGSEATYESGFVIDKFPISRPNLTFSTLTVSNMSPEDSSIYLCSVEEQGAVNYGYTFGSGTRLTVV.